A selection of T cell receptor beta chains follows, all from one sample in a study of blood T cell repertoires in COVID-19. Produced via immunoSEQ multiplex PCR; TCRdb's table is partial and in-frame only. The data contain 200,000 to 300,000 clones, roughly nine tenths of them singletons. Sequenced input: peripheral blood. These receptor sequences come from a man aged 55 to 69 who had recovered from COVID-19. Both conserved end residues are part of each CDR3. The order of the fields is J gene, D gene, V gene, clone size, CDR3 protein, CDR3 DNA. A D gene is named only where the DNA matches it firmly. Clone size is shown for a subset of rows, as once, few, many or a class of expanded clone.

TRBJ2-5 | TRBD1 | TRBV13 | - | CASSLQGAMETQYF | TGTGCCAGCAGCTTACAGGGGGCAATGGAGACCCAGTACTTC
TRBJ1-2 | TRBD1 | TRBV11-2 | - | CASSSDRGGYTF | TGTGCCAGCAGCTCGGACAGGGGGGGCTACACCTTC
TRBJ1-5 | - | TRBV24-1 | - | CATSDPGVDQPQHF | TGTGCCACCAGTGACCCGGGGGTCGATCAGCCCCAGCATTTT
TRBJ2-7 | - | TRBV6-5 | few | CASSYGRLPSYEQYF | TGTGCCAGCAGTTACGGCAGGCTCCCCTCCTACGAGCAGTACTTC
TRBJ2-7 | TRBD1 | TRBV2 | - | CASSDRTGVYEQYF | TGTGCCAGCAGCGACAGGACAGGGGTCTACGAGCAGTACTTC
TRBJ2-2 | - | TRBV3-1/TRBV3-2 | - | CASSQDAAKGELFF | TGTGCCAGCAGCCAAGATGCGGCGAAGGGGGAGCTGTTTTTT
TRBJ1-1 | - | TRBV27 | - | CASSFRGTEAFF | TGTGCCAGCAGTTTTCGGGGCACTGAAGCTTTCTTT
TRBJ1-1 | - | TRBV6-5 | - | CASEPRKNTEAFF | TGTGCCAGCGAGCCCCGAAAGAACACTGAAGCTTTCTTT
TRBJ1-5 | TRBD1 | TRBV6-1 | - | CASSSGTGGQPQHF | TGTGCCAGCAGTTCCGGGACAGGGGGACAGCCCCAGCATTTT
TRBJ2-2 | - | TRBV18 | - | CASSPENSANTGELFF | TGTGCCAGCTCACCAGAGAATTCCGCGAACACCGGGGAGCTGTTTTTT
TRBJ2-7 | TRBD1 | TRBV19 | - | CASRDSYYEQYF | TGTGCCAGCAGGGACAGTTACTACGAGCAGTACTTC
TRBJ2-2 | TRBD1 | TRBV7-9 | - | CASTKTGDLTGELFF | TGTGCCAGCACCAAGACAGGGGACCTCACCGGGGAGCTGTTTTTT
TRBJ1-2 | - | TRBV7-2 | - | CASSQTRGVGNGYTF | TGTGCCAGCAGCCAGACCCGCGGGGTAGGGAATGGCTACACCTTC
TRBJ2-7 | - | TRBV29-1 | - | CSVADSYEQYF | TGCAGCGTCGCGGATTCCTACGAGCAGTACTTC
TRBJ2-3 | - | TRBV30 | - | CAWSPGVADTDTQYF | TGTGCCTGGAGTCCCGGGGTAGCGGACACAGATACGCAGTATTTT
TRBJ1-4 | TRBD1 | TRBV11-1 | once | CASSFGDRGTNEKLFF | TGTGCCAGCAGCTTTGGGGACAGGGGAACTAATGAAAAACTGTTTTTT
TRBJ1-2 | - | TRBV20-1 | - | CSATGSYGYTF | TGCAGTGCAACGGGGTCATATGGCTACACCTTC
TRBJ1-6 | - | TRBV14 | - | CASSPYTENNSPLHF | TGTGCCAGCAGCCCTTACACAGAAAATAATTCACCCCTCCACTTT
TRBJ1-6 | TRBD1 | TRBV5-1 | - | CASSGEPDRGLSPLHF | TGCGCCAGCAGCGGAGAACCGGACAGGGGGCTTTCACCCCTCCACTTT
TRBJ1-6 | - | TRBV5-1 | once | CASSPSLSSYNSPLHF | TGCGCCAGCAGCCCATCCCTTAGCTCCTATAATTCACCCCTCCACTTT
TRBJ2-7 | - | TRBV3-1/TRBV3-2 | once | CASSQVLQGPHEQYF | TGTGCCAGCAGCCAAGTCTTGCAGGGGCCCCACGAGCAGTACTTC
TRBJ2-7 | - | TRBV5-1 | - | CASSFNTLEQYF | TGCGCCAGCAGCTTTAACACCCTCGAGCAGTACTTC
TRBJ2-4 | - | TRBV7-2 | - | CASSRRGRDIQYF | TGTGCCAGCAGCCGGAGAGGCCGGGACATTCAGTACTTC
TRBJ1-1 | TRBD1 | TRBV19 | - | CASSTTGIPEAFF | TGTGCCAGTAGTACGACAGGGATACCTGAAGCTTTCTTT
TRBJ1-5 | TRBD1 | TRBV10-2 | - | CASSEWSGTGNQPQHF | TGCGCCAGCAGTGAGTGGTCCGGGACAGGGAATCAGCCCCAGCATTTT
TRBJ2-7 | TRBD1 | TRBV3-1/TRBV3-2 | - | CASSRAGQGNEQYF | TGTGCCAGCAGCCGCGCGGGACAGGGAAACGAGCAGTACTTC
TRBJ2-3 | TRBD2 | TRBV15 | - | CATRKLTSGTDTQYF | TGTGCCACCAGGAAATTGACTAGCGGCACAGATACGCAGTATTTT
TRBJ2-7 | - | TRBV27 | - | CASSLSSGSYEQYF | TGTGCCAGCAGTTTATCGTCAGGTTCCTACGAGCAGTACTTC
TRBJ1-1 | - | TRBV6-1 | - | CASSDFGDTEAFF | TGTGCCAGCAGTGATTTCGGGGACACTGAAGCTTTCTTT
TRBJ1-1 | - | TRBV3-1/TRBV3-2 | - | CASSQAPQQGWDTEAFF | TGTGCCAGCAGCCAAGCTCCCCAACAGGGTTGGGACACTGAAGCTTTCTTT
TRBJ2-2 | TRBD2 | TRBV9 | - | CASSGATSGGANTGELFF | TGTGCCAGCAGCGGGGCGACTAGCGGGGGAGCGAACACCGGGGAGCTGTTTTTT
TRBJ1-2 | - | TRBV19 | - | CASSIILTAGDGYTF | TGTGCCAGTAGTATAATCTTGACGGCAGGGGATGGCTACACCTTC
TRBJ2-2 | - | TRBV10-3 | - | CAISESSRGDTGELFF | TGTGCCATCAGTGAGTCTTCCAGGGGGGACACCGGGGAGCTGTTTTTT
TRBJ1-2 | TRBD1 | TRBV4-2 | - | CASSQEIGTGVMVGGYTF | TGTGCCAGCAGCCAAGAGATCGGGACAGGGGTAATGGTAGGTGGCTACACCTTC
TRBJ1-1 | TRBD1 | TRBV12-3/TRBV12-4 | - | CASSTRTGAEAFF | TGTGCCAGCAGTACCCGGACAGGCGCTGAAGCTTTCTTT
TRBJ1-2 | - | TRBV29-1 | - | CSVEDHGRDYGYTF | TGCAGCGTTGAAGATCACGGCAGGGACTATGGCTACACCTTC
TRBJ2-2 | TRBD1 | TRBV4-1 | - | CASSQEDRTTGELFF | TGCGCCAGCAGCCAAGAGGACAGGACCACCGGGGAGCTGTTTTTT
TRBJ2-1 | TRBD2 | TRBV6-1 | - | CASSAEGLAADHNEQFF | TGTGCCAGCAGTGCTGAAGGGCTAGCGGCAGACCACAATGAGCAGTTCTTC
TRBJ1-4 | TRBD1 | TRBV3-1/TRBV3-2 | - | CASSPNRGNEKLFF | TGTGCCAGCAGCCCCAACAGGGGGAATGAAAAACTGTTTTTT
TRBJ2-2 | - | TRBV9 | once | CASSDRGTGELFF | TGTGCCAGCAGCGACCGGGGAACCGGGGAGCTGTTTTTT
TRBJ2-2 | TRBD1 | TRBV6-5 | - | CASTGTGATGELFF | TGTGCCAGCACCGGGACAGGGGCCACCGGGGAGCTGTTTTTT
TRBJ2-7 | - | TRBV27 | - | CASSLLGGPTYEQYF | TGTGCCAGCAGTTTATTGGGGGGGCCCACCTACGAGCAGTACTTC
TRBJ1-2 | TRBD1 | TRBV10-3 | - | CAITGQGDNYGYTF | TGTGCCATCACGGGGCAGGGGGATAACTATGGCTACACCTTC
TRBJ1-2 | - | TRBV11-2 | - | CASSLNHGPYGYTF | TGTGCCAGCAGCTTAAACCATGGGCCGTATGGCTACACCTTC
TRBJ1-1 | - | TRBV5-1 | - | CASSLGDSRTTEAFF | TGCGCCAGCAGCTTGGGCGACAGCAGGACCACTGAAGCTTTCTTT
TRBJ1-6 | - | TRBV7-2 | - | CASSLTTRQSSYNSPLHF | TGTGCCAGCAGCCTAACAACGAGACAGAGCTCCTATAATTCACCCCTCCACTTT
TRBJ1-1 | - | TRBV2 | - | CASRHNTGNTEAFF | TGTGCCAGCAGACACAATACAGGGAACACTGAAGCTTTCTTT
TRBJ2-1 | - | TRBV7-3 | - | CASSLMSGGDGDNEQFF | TGTGCCAGCAGCTTAATGTCGGGCGGGGACGGGGACAATGAGCAGTTCTTC
TRBJ2-7 | - | TRBV27 | - | CASSSRLAYEQYF | TGTGCCAGCAGTTCCAGACTCGCCTACGAGCAGTACTTC
TRBJ2-6 | - | TRBV2 | few | CASTILSSGANVLTF | TGTGCCAGCACTATATTAAGCTCTGGGGCCAACGTCCTGACTTTC
TRBJ1-2 | - | TRBV5-1 | - | CASSPGLYGYTF | TGCGCCAGCAGCCCGGGATTATATGGCTACACCTTC
TRBJ2-3 | - | TRBV28 | - | CASSFVAGTDTQYF | TGTGCCAGCAGTTTTGTTGCAGGTACAGATACGCAGTATTTT
TRBJ2-1 | TRBD2 | TRBV7-7 | - | CASSFDLAGSNEQFF | TGTGCCAGCAGCTTCGATCTAGCGGGGTCTAATGAGCAGTTCTTC
TRBJ2-6 | TRBD1 | TRBV27 | - | CASSPGQGLSGANVLTF | TGTGCCAGCAGTCCGGGACAGGGCCTCTCTGGGGCCAACGTCCTGACTTTC
TRBJ1-2 | - | TRBV9 | - | CASSVVESQGYTF | TGTGCCAGCAGCGTAGTGGAGTCTCAAGGCTACACCTTC
TRBJ2-5 | - | TRBV6-5 | - | CASSYSSSGGKTQYF | TGTGCCAGCAGTTACTCATCCTCGGGGGGCAAGACCCAGTACTTC
TRBJ1-3 | - | TRBV18 | - | CASSNLQGNTIYF | TGTGCCAGCTCAAATCTACAGGGAAACACCATATATTTT